This T cell receptor (beta chain) was profiled in a study of blood T cell repertoires in COVID-19. Study-level information: COVID-19 samples from acute and convalescent phases originated in the United States, Italy and Spain. Sample material is recorded as cDNA or gDNA derived from T cells, B-cell-depleted T cells, or PBMCs.

Original processing methods: Nucleated cell counts were estimated from reference gene primer amplification. Sequencing was performed with immunoSEQ multiplex PCR; in TCRdb, only in-frame clones are kept and a portion is missing. V and J calls and clone size are those listed in that table; D and trimming were worked out from the DNA. The sample holds about 97,000 clones, around nine tenths seen once. The material sequenced was peripheral blood. The TCR originated in a human donor in a cohort sampled during active COVID-19.

Written as DNA, the CDR3 is TGTGCCTGGGGCAGGCGGGGCTATGGCTACACCTTC. It encodes CAWGRRGYGYTF. The chain is built from TRBV30 and TRBJ1-2; D is undetermined. From germline, CDR1 is GTSNPN and CDR2 SVGIG (reference sequence). The germline V and J ends were trimmed by 5 bases and 4 bases, with 11 bases remaining between them. The CDR3 spans 12 residues.